Following are 5 T cell receptor beta chains from one sample sequenced in a study of T cells in Graves' hyperthyroidism and ophthalmopathy. RNA transcripts gave rise to amplified TCR beta CDR3 regions. HTBI primers were used for first-round RT-PCR of the TCR CDR3. TCRdb re-derived calls from the multiplex PCR reads in MiXCR, one entry per CDR3 protein. The sample comprises 500,000 or so distinct CDR3 sequences, 15% to 20% of which are singletons, and 15% to 20% rests with the top ten. The sequencing sample was made of blood. These receptors came from a young woman with Graves' ophthalmopathy.

This clonotype was seen more than once but under ten times. The chain is built from TRBV28 and TRBJ1-5; D ambiguous. CDR3 length equals 17 residues. V was shortened by 2 bases and J by 0 bases, with 14 bases between the two germline ends. Germline V CDR1 and CDR2: MDHEN, SYDVKM. The DNA of the CDR3 is TGTGCCAGCAGTTTAGAGGTGGACCAGCCTAGCAATCAGCCCCAGCATTTT. Its translation: CASSLEVDQPSNQPQHF.

This clonotype occurred once. The rearrangement uses TRBV7-9 and TRBJ2-1; tentative D call: TRBD1 (5 bases). The V end was cut by 2 bases, the J end by 8 bases, with 10 bases between. This CDR3 region has 13 residues. Germline V lookup: CDR1 SEHNR, CDR2 FQNEAQ (reference sequence). This chain's CDR3 is CASSLSLRDEQFF. CDR3 DNA: TGTGCCAGCAGCTTATCCCTCAGGGATGAGCAGTTCTTC.

This clonotype was seen at least ten times. The J gene is TRBJ1-2, the V gene TRBV15, with 7 positions matching TRBD1. This CDR3 spans 15 amino acids. Germline V gene data show CDR1 as LNHNV and CDR2 as YYDKDF (reference sequence). Germline trimming cut 0 bases from V and 4 bases from J; bases unmatched to any gene: 5. The CDR3 protein is CATSREEGGTYGYTF. In DNA form, the CDR3 reads TGTGCCACCAGCAGAGAAGAAGGGGGCACCTATGGCTACACCTTC.

On this clonotype itself: The missing conserved phenylalanine or tryptophan at the end of this CDR3 makes a read error likely. The V call is TRBV20-1, the J call TRBJ2-7; 12 bases align to TRBD2. The CDR3 has 13 residues. Per germline, CDR1 DFQATT and CDR2 SNEGSKA (reference sequence). The CDR3 sequence is CSYPLAGGGEQYL. Here the CDR3 DNA reads TGCAGCTACCCTCTAGCGGGAGGGGGAGAGCAGTACCTC.

This clonotype came up many times. V gene TRBV7-9 combines with J gene TRBJ2-3; D unresolved. Germline V gene data show CDR1 as SEHNR and CDR2 as FQNEAQ (reference sequence). The ends were cut back, 5 bases at V and 4 bases at J, with 16 bases in the middle. The CDR3 runs to 15 residues. CDR3 in amino acids: CASSPPLRFPDTQYF. In DNA form, the CDR3 reads TGTGCCAGCAGCCCACCCCTCCGCTTCCCAGATACGCAGTATTTT.